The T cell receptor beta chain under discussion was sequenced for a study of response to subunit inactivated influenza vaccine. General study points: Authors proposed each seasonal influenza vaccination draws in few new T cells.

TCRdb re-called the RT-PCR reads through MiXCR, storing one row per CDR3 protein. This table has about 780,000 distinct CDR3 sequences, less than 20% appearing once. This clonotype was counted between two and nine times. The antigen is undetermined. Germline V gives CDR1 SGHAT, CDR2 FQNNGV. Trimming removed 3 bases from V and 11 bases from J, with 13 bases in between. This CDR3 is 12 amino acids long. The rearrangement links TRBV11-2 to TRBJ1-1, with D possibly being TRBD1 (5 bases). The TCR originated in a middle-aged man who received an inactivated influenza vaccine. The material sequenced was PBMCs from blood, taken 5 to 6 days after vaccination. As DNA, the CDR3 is TGTGCCAGCAGCTTTTTCTTTGGGGGGGCTTTCTTT. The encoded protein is CASSFFFGGAFF.